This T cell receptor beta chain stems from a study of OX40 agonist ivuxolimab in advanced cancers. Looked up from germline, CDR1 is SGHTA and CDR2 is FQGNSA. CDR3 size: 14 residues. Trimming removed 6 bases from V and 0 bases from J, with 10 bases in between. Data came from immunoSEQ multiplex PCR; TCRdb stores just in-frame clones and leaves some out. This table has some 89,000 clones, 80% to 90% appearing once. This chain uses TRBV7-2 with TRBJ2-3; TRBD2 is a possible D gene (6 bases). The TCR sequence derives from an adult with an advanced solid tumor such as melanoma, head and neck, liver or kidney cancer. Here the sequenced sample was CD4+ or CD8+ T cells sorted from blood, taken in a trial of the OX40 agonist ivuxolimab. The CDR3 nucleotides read TGTGCCAGCAGTGAACTAGCTAGCACAGATACGCAGTATTTT. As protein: CASSELASTDTQYF. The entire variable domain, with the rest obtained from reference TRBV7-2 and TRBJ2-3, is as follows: GAGVSQSPSNKVTEKGKDVELRCDPISGHTALYWYRQSLGQGLEFLIYFQGNSAPDKSGLPSDRFSAERTGGSVSTLTIQRTQQEDSAVYLCASSELASTDTQYFGPGTRLTVL.